The next 16 T cell receptor beta chains were all read from a single sample in a study of blood T cells in healthy people across ages. Alongside a J-beta primer mix, a sample-barcoded 5' primer served in a second PCR lasting 7 to 11 cycles. TCRdb called the 5' RACE reads again in MiXCR, with one record for every CDR3 protein. The table includes about 720,000 distinct CDR3 sequences, more than 20% detected once. These data also featured in a second study, about T cells of mothers and their children.

Source material: blood. These receptors all stem from a boy under 18 in good health.

The CDR3 nucleotides read TGTGCCAGCAGTCACAGGGGGCGGCCTGAAGCTTTCTTT. It encodes CASSHRGRPEAFF. V and J are TRBV12-3 or TRBV12-4 and TRBJ1-1; 9 nucleotides align to TRBD1. The CDR3 spans 13 residues. J gave up 6 bases and V 5 bases, and 4 bases lay outside the gene matches.

The chain carries TRBV6-1 and TRBJ1-1, with 7 bases matching TRBD1. The germline CDR1 and CDR2 sequences are MNHNS and SASEGT. CDR3 length equals 14 residues. V shed 2 bases and J 1 base; nucleotides not matched to a gene: 1. The DNA of the CDR3 is TGTGCCAGCAGTGAATGGGACAGGAACACTGAAGCTTTCTTT. Translated: CASSEWDRNTEAFF.

The sample holds a few counts of this clonotype. The chain has TRBV29-1 and TRBJ2-3; 10 nucleotides line up with TRBD2. Per germline, CDR1 SQVTM and CDR2 ANQGSEA. J lost 3 bases, V lost 7 bases, and 10 bases had no gene match. This CDR3 region has 15 residues. The chain's CDR3 is CSAEPPGLATDTQYF. DNA for the CDR3: TGCAGCGCCGAGCCTCCGGGACTAGCGACAGATACGCAGTATTTT.

This clonotype came up many times. The genes are TRBV20-1 and TRBJ2-5; D unclear. This CDR3 has 13 residues. V was clipped by 1 base and J by 7 bases, with 13 bases between them. Germline values: CDR1 DFQATT, CDR2 SNEGSKA (reference sequence). The DNA for the CDR3 is TGCAGTGCTAGAGGTCCAAACACCGGGACCCAGTACTTC. Residues: CSARGPNTGTQYF.

The sample holds a few counts of this clonotype. The chain recombines TRBV9 with TRBJ2-3, with TRBD2 matching over 10 bases. Germline V gene lookup returns CDR1 SGDLS and CDR2 YYNGEE. The CDR3 runs 16 residues. V lost 4 bases and J lost 4; bases outside the gene matches: 9. The CDR3 nucleotides are TGTGCCAGCAGCTTTATAGCGGGAGGCAGCGCAGATACGCAGTATTTT. Its translation is CASSFIAGGSADTQYF. Filled out from reference TRBV9 and TRBJ2-3, the complete variable domain reads DSGVTQTPKHLITATGQRVTLRCSPRSGDLSVYWYQQSLDQGLQFLIQYYNGEERAKGNILERFSAQQFPDLHSELNLSSLELGDSALYFCASSFIAGGSADTQYFGPGTRLTVL.

V and J are TRBV14 and TRBJ2-5; D tentatively fits TRBD1 or TRBD2 (5 bases each). CDR1 and CDR2 (germline): SGHDN, FVKESK. This CDR3 region has 14 residues. With 2 bases removed from V and 5 bases from J, the gap between germline ends came to 12 bases. CDR3 coding DNA: TGTGCCAGCAGCCAACCAGGGAGCCCGGAGACCCAGTACTTC. Translated: CASSQPGSPETQYF.

This clonotype came up a few times. The chain recombines TRBV7-2 with TRBJ1-2; D remains ambiguous. V was clipped by 4 bases and J by 8 bases, with 17 bases between them. Germline CDR1 and CDR2: SGHTA and FQGNSA. CDR3 length: 14 amino acids. The CDR3 reads CASSSSRGKTGYTF. CDR3 sequence (DNA): TGTGCCAGCAGCTCTAGCAGAGGGAAAACGGGCTACACCTTC.

This clonotype was seen a few times. V usage is TRBV13 and J usage is TRBJ2-1, with 7 bases aligning to TRBD2. CDR1 is PRHDT, CDR2 FYEKMQ, per germline (reference sequence). V shed 8 bases, J shed 7 bases, and the junction held 8 bases outside the gene matches. The CDR3 length is 13 residues. The CDR3 spells CASDGGRTNEQFF. In DNA form, the CDR3 reads TGTGCCAGCGACGGCGGGAGAACGAATGAGCAGTTCTTC.

This clonotype showed up just once. The chain's CDR3 is CASSHRGYSNQPQHF. The CDR3 DNA reads TGTGCCAGCAGTCACAGGGGCTATAGCAATCAGCCCCAGCATTTT. V is TRBV6-2 or TRBV6-3 and J is TRBJ1-5; 7 bases are shared with TRBD1. Germline values: CDR1 MNHEY, CDR2 SVGEGT. J gave up 0 bases and V 5 bases, and 4 bases lay outside the gene matches. The CDR3 extends over 15 amino acids.

The V gene is TRBV24-1, the J gene TRBJ2-5; a weak D match, TRBD2 (5 bases). The length of the CDR3 is 16 residues. The germline V gene has CDR1 KGHDR and CDR2 SFDVKD. V was trimmed by 4 bases and J by 7 bases, leaving 21 bases between them. The CDR3 region is CATSDRAAPDPWTQYF. The DNA for the CDR3 is TGTGCCACCAGTGACCGAGCGGCACCCGACCCATGGACCCAGTACTTC.

The V gene is TRBV11-2, the J gene TRBJ2-2; TRBD1 aligns across 9 bases. This CDR3 has 16 residues. The V segment lost 1 base and the J segment 2 bases; nucleotides outside the gene matches: 2. CDR1 is SGHAT, CDR2 FQNNGV, per germline. The CDR3 spells CASSLGGQGNTGELFF. The DNA of the CDR3 is TGTGCCAGCAGCTTAGGGGGACAGGGAAACACCGGGGAGCTGTTTTTT.

The rearrangement uses TRBV7-2 and TRBJ2-7; 7 nucleotides align to TRBD2. The end of the DNA aligns better with TRBJ2-1, so the J call may be wrong. Looked up from germline, CDR1 is SGHTA and CDR2 is FQGNSA. The CDR3 has 13 residues. CDR3 DNA sequence: TGTGCCAGCAGCTTAGTGGTGCGGGAGGAGCAGTTCTTC. Encoded protein: CASSLVVREEQFF.

The chain joins TRBV20-1 to TRBJ2-5; D not certain. Matching the DNA end better, TRBJ2-7 makes the J call doubtful. The CDR3 has 13 residues. Germline values: CDR1 DFQATT, CDR2 SNEGSKA (reference sequence). Here the CDR3 reads CSASPGSHYEQYF. CDR3 DNA sequence: TGCAGTGCTAGCCCGGGTAGTCACTACGAGCAGTACTTC.

V usage is TRBV12-3 or TRBV12-4 and J usage is TRBJ1-6; D not certain. Trimming took off 6 bases at V and 8 bases at J, with 23 bases between the two ends. The CDR3 has 17 residues. CDR3 DNA sequence: TGTGCCAGCAGCCCCGGCTCAAGGCTGAGCGGCCATTCACCCCTCCACTTT. It encodes CASSPGSRLSGHSPLHF.

This chain connects TRBV29-1 to TRBJ2-7; a possible D gene is TRBD2 (6 bases). Trimming took 0 bases from V and 3 from J, leaving 15 bases between them. The CDR3 covers 15 residues. The germline V gene encodes CDR1 SQVTM and CDR2 ANQGSEA. CDR3 region: CSVEDAGTGDYEQYF. The DNA of the CDR3 is TGCAGCGTTGAAGATGCCGGGACTGGAGACTACGAGCAGTACTTC.

The genes are TRBV20-1 and TRBJ2-5, with TRBD2 identical over 8 bases. Germline V gene sequence: CDR1 DFQATT, CDR2 SNEGSKA (reference sequence). The CDR3 spans 13 residues. V was pared by 5 bases and J by 4 bases, with 6 bases of the junction left unmatched. CDR3 nucleotides: TGCAGTGCTCCGGCAAGCGGGAGAGAGACCCAGTACTTC. It is translated as CSAPASGRETQYF.